A selection of T cell receptor beta chains follows, all from one sample in a study of T-cell reconstitution after alpha-beta-depleted transplantation in children. One entry per CDR3 protein results from TCRdb running MiXCR on the PCR reads. This sample has some 200,000 distinct CDR3 sequences, with roughly 7% found just once. The sequenced sample was PBMCs, obtained before TCRalphabeta/CD19-depleted stem cell transplant. Source of these receptors: a boy younger than 10 with acute lymphoblastic leukemia, due to receive a stem cell transplant. CDR3s include the opening cysteine and the closing phenylalanine or tryptophan. The D gene is left open where the match is weak. The size entry is marked missing in some rows and otherwise reads once, few, many or a size class.

DNA	CDR3	length	D	V	J	size
TGTGCCAGCAGTTTGTCCAGTCTCAATCAGCCCCAGCATTTT	CASSLSSLNQPQHF	14	.	TRBV28	TRBJ1-5	many
TGTGCCAGCAGCAAGACCGATAGCGGGTTCTACGAGCAGTACTTC	CASSKTDSGFYEQYF	15	TRBD2	TRBV7-8	TRBJ2-7	many
TGCGCCAGCAGCAATTCGGACGAGCAGTACTTC	CASSNSDEQYF	11	.	TRBV5-1	TRBJ2-7	few
TGTGCCAGCAGCTTCTGGTCGGAAGGGAGCACTGAAGCTTTCTTT	CASSFWSEGSTEAFF	15	.	TRBV7-9	TRBJ1-1	many
TGTGCCAGCAGATCGAGCGGGAGGGCCCAAAGGCGATACAATGAGCAGTTCTTC	CASRSSGRAQRRYNEQFF	18	TRBD2	TRBV12-3/TRBV12-4	TRBJ2-1	.
TGTGCCAGCAGCTTAGCGGGACACTCTGGAAACACCATATATTTT	CASSLAGHSGNTIYF	15	.	TRBV7-2	TRBJ1-3	many
TGCAGCGTTGCAAAAGAACTGAACACTGAAGCTTTCTTT	CSVAKELNTEAFF	13	.	TRBV29-1	TRBJ1-1	.
TGTGCCAGTACGAGGGGGGGCTCCTACAATGAGCAGTTCTTC	CASTRGGSYNEQFF	14	.	TRBV19	TRBJ2-1	.
TGTGCCAGCAGTGAAGGGACTAGCGGGGCCAAAAACATTCAGTACTTC	CASSEGTSGAKNIQYF	16	TRBD2	TRBV6-1	TRBJ2-4	many
TGTGCCAGCAGCTCAAAAGGTCCAGATACGCAGTATTTT	CASSSKGPDTQYF	13	.	TRBV7-9	TRBJ2-3	many
TGTGCCAGCAGCCCCGGACTAGCGGCGAGGACCCAGTACTTC	CASSPGLAARTQYF	14	TRBD2	TRBV7-9	TRBJ2-5	.
TGTGCCATCAGTGAGTCTGTGCAGAAAGAGACCCAGTACTTC	CAISESVQKETQYF	14	.	TRBV10-3	TRBJ2-5	many
TGTGCCAGCAGTTTTTCTATTGCCGAGGAGGGTGGTACGCAGTATTTT	CASSFSIAEEGGTQYF	16	.	TRBV12-3/TRBV12-4	TRBJ2-3	many
TGCGCCAGCAGCTCCGGACAGGAACAACAGACCCAGTACTTC	CASSSGQEQQTQYF	14	TRBD1	TRBV5-1	TRBJ2-5	.
TGTGCCAGCAGTTTAGGATCGCACAGTAATGAAAAACTGTTTTTT	CASSLGSHSNEKLFF	15	.	TRBV27	TRBJ1-4	many
TGTGCCAGAGTGGGACTTTTCAGTGGCTACACCTTC	CARVGLFSGYTF	12	.	TRBV25-1	TRBJ1-2	few
TGTGCCAGCAGCTCAAAATGGCGGGGGCAGGGTGCCTACGAGCAGTACTTC	CASSSKWRGQGAYEQYF	17	.	TRBV7-8	TRBJ2-7	.
TGCAGTGCTAGACCTAGGCTCCCAGATACGCAGTATTTT	CSARPRLPDTQYF	13	.	TRBV20-1	TRBJ2-3	.
TGCGCCAGCAGCCAAGAGGCGGGGGGGCCCCGTAATGAGCAGTTCTTC	CASSQEAGGPRNEQFF	16	TRBD2	TRBV4-3	TRBJ2-1	few
TGTGCCAGCAGCAACACTTACGGGCACGGGACACCGGAGAACACTGAAGCTTTCTTT	CASSNTYGHGTPENTEAFF	19	.	TRBV21-1	TRBJ1-1	many
TGTGCCAGCAGGACCCCGACAGGGGACTTTGGCTACACCTTC	CASRTPTGDFGYTF	14	TRBD1	TRBV12-3/TRBV12-4	TRBJ1-2	many
TGTGCCAGCAGTCCCTCACAGGGATCCAAAAACATTCAGTACTTC	CASSPSQGSKNIQYF	15	.	TRBV28	TRBJ2-4	many
TGTGCCAGCAGCCAAGAAACAACCAGAATAAGGGATGGCTACACCTTC	CASSQETTRIRDGYTF	16	.	TRBV4-2	TRBJ1-2	.
TGCAGTGCCAGGGGGGACAGCCCCTACAATGAGCAGTTCTTC	CSARGDSPYNEQFF	14	.	TRBV20-1	TRBJ2-1	many
TGCAGCGTTTCGAGGTCCGTCGCAGGCTCGAACACCGGGGAGCTGTTTTTT	CSVSRSVAGSNTGELFF	17	.	TRBV29-1	TRBJ2-2	many
TGTGCCAGCAGCTCGGACTACCGCCAAGAGACCCAGTACTTC	CASSSDYRQETQYF	14	.	TRBV7-9	TRBJ2-5	many
TGTGCCAGCAGCCAGGGACTAGCGGGAGTCCAAGAGACCCAGTACTTC	CASSQGLAGVQETQYF	16	TRBD2	TRBV28	TRBJ2-5	many
TGTGCCAGCAGCCAAGATTCCACTCTAGCAGCCGGGGAGCTGTTTTTT	CASSQDSTLAAGELFF	16	.	TRBV4-2	TRBJ2-2	many
TGTGCCAGCAGCCCCACTGGGGAGACCCAGTACTTC	CASSPTGETQYF	12	.	TRBV12-3/TRBV12-4	TRBJ2-5	many
TGCGCCAGCAGCGTGGCCGGGACTAGCGGGAGTGAGCAGTTCTTC	CASSVAGTSGSEQFF	15	TRBD2	TRBV5-1	TRBJ2-1	.
TGTGCCAGCAGCCGGGCTTTAGTAGCGGGAGACGAGCAGTACTTC	CASSRALVAGDEQYF	15	TRBD2	TRBV7-6	TRBJ2-7	many
TGTGCCAGCAGTCAAAAAAAAGGGGCTCTAAATCAGCCCCAGCATTTT	CASSQKKGALNQPQHF	16	.	TRBV12-3/TRBV12-4	TRBJ1-5	few
TGCAGTGCCCTTTCCGGGTCCTCTAGTCTAGGCTACACCTTC	CSALSGSSSLGYTF	14	.	TRBV20-1	TRBJ1-2	.
TGTGCCAGCAGCACGGGACCGAGACAAGAGACCCAGTACTTC	CASSTGPRQETQYF	14	.	TRBV28	TRBJ2-5	many
TGCAGCGCAGAGGGGGGCAAAGGGGAAAAACTGTTTTTT	CSAEGGKGEKLFF	13	.	TRBV29-1	TRBJ1-4	many
TGTGCCAGCAGCGTAGATGGCAGGGTCGGAGATACGCAGTATTTT	CASSVDGRVGDTQYF	15	.	TRBV9	TRBJ2-3	many
TGTGCCAGCAGCTTCCTTAGGGGAGGCTCCCAGGATTACGAGCAGTACTTC	CASSFLRGGSQDYEQYF	17	.	TRBV7-9	TRBJ2-7	.
TGTGCCAGCAGCTCAGAAGTGTACGAGCAGTACTTC	CASSSEVYEQYF	12	.	TRBV7-8	TRBJ2-7	.
TGTGCCAGCAGTTTACCGCACCCCAATTCACCCCTCCACTTT	CASSLPHPNSPLHF	14	.	TRBV28	TRBJ1-6	many
TGCAGCGTTGCAGGGCTTCTTAATGAAAAACTGTTTTTT	CSVAGLLNEKLFF	13	.	TRBV29-1	TRBJ1-4	many
TGCAGTGCTAGAGTCCGGGGTCGGGAGAGGGCCAAAAACATTCAGTACTTC	CSARVRGRERAKNIQYF	17	.	TRBV20-1	TRBJ2-4	.